The count of the clone carrying this TCR beta chain is one. The data were taken from a study of blood T cell repertoires in COVID-19. The overall study: Sites in the United States, Italy and Spain provided acute and convalescent COVID-19 samples.

The data were produced by immunoSEQ multiplex PCR, yet TCRdb's version contains in-frame clones alone and is incomplete. Among 80,000 or so clones listed, about 80% were seen once. CDR1 and CDR2 (germline): MNHEY, SMNVEV (reference sequence). The germline V and J ends were trimmed by 5 bases and 2 bases, with 12 bases remaining between them. The CDR3 is 14 amino acids. The receptor's source is an older woman with acute or convalescent COVID-19. Material for sequencing was peripheral blood. The chain joins TRBV27 to TRBJ1-2; D gene uncertain. CDR3 coding DNA: TGTGCCAGCAGTCTAACCCGCTCCAACTATGGCTACACCTTC. Its translation: CASSLTRSNYGYTF.